The source of this T cell receptor beta chain is a study of shared clonotypes between healthy human individuals. Trimming took off 6 bases at V and 1 base at J, with 13 bases between the two ends. This CDR3 has 14 amino acids. Germline V CDR1 and CDR2: MDHEN, SYDVKM. CD45RA+ naive and CD45RA-negative memory subsets were separated from CD4+ cells. It was at deep level that the assay was run. Profiled with immunoSEQ multiplex PCR; TCRdb holds only in-frame clones, not every one. The repertoire holds a few million clones, with over 85% as singletons. Findings of the study overall: A generally larger estimated richness was seen in naive subsets than in memory subsets. A reduction in generation probabilities was seen for non-shared clonotypes relative to those shared by all four donors.

Remarks on this clone: The antigen is not known.

The sequenced material came from naive CD4+ T cells from PBMCs. Documented subset: CD45RA+ positively selected. The chain uses TRBV28 and TRBJ2-7; tentatively, D is TRBD2 (6 bases). This TCR came from a man aged 18-30 years in good health. Some clones in this sample may be carry-over from other donors' samples. Here the CDR3 DNA reads TGTGCCAGCAGCCCCCTGCGGGGATCCTACGAGCAGTACTTC. It codes for CASSPLRGSYEQYF.